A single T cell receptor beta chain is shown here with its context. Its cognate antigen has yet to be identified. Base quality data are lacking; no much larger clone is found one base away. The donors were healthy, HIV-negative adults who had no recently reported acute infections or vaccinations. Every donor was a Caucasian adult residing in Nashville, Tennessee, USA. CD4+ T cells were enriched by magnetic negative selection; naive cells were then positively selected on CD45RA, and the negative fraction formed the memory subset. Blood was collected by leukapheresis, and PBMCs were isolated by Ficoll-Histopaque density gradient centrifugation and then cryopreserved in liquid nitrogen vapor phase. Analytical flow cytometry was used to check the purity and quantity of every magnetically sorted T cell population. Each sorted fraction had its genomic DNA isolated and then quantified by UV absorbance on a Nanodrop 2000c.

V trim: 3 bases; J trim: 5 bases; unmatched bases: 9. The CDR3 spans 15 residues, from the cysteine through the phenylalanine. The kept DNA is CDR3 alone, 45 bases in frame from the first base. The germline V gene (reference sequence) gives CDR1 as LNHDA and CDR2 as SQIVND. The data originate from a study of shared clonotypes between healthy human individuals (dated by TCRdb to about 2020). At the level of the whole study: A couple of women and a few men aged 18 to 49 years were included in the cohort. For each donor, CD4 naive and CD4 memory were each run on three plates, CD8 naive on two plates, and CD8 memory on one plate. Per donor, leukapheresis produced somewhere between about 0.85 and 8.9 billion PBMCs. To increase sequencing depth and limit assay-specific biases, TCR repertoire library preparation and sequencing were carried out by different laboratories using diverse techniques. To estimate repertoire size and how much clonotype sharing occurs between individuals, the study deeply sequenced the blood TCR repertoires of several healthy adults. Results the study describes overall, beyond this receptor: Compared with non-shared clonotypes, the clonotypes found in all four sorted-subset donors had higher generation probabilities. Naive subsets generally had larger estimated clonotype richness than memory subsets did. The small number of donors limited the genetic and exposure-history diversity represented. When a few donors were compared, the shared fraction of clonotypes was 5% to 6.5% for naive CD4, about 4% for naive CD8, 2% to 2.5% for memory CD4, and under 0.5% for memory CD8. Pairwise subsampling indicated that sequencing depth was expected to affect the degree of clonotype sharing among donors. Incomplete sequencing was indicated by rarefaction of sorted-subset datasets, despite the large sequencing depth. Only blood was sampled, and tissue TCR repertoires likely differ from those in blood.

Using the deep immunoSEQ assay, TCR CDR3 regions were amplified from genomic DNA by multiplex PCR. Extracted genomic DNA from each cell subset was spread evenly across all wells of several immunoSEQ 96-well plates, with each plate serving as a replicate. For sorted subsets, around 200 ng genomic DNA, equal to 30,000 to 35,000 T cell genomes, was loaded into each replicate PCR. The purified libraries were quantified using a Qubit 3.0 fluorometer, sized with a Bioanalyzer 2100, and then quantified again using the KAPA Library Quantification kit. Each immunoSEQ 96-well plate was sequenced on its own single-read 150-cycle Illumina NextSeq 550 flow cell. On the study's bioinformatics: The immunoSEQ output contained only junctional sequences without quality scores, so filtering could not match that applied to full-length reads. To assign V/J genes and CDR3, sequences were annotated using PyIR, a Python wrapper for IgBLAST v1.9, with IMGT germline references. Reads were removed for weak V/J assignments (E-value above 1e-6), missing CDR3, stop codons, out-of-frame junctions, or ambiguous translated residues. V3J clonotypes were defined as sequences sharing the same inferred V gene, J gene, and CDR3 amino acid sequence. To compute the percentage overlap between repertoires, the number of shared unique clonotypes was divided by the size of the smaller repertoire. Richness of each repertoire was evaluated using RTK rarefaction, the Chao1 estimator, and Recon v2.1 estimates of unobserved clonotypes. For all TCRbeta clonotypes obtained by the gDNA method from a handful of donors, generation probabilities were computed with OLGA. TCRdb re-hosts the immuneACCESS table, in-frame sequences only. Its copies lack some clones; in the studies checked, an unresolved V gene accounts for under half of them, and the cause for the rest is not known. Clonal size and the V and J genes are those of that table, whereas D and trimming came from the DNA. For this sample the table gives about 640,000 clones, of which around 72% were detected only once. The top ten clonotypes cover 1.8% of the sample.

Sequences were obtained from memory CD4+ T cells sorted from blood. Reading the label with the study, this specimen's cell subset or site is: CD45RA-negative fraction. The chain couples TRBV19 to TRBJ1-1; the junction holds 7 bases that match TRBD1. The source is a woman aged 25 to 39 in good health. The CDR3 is CASSILSGGSTEAFF. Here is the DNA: TGTGCCAGTAGTATTCTTTCAGGGGGGTCAACTGAAGCTTTCTTT.